A selection of T cell receptor beta chains follows, all from one sample in a study of identical twins. MiXCR, run by TCRdb on the 5' RACE reads, gives a single entry per CDR3 protein. The table has about 480,000 distinct CDR3 sequences, more than 13% seen once; the top ten hold 0.4% to 0.55%. This same sample was also taken into another study, of yellow fever vaccine responses in identical twins.

What was sequenced was CD4+ T cells sorted from blood. The source is a woman under 30 in good health. Both conserved end residues are part of each CDR3. A D gene is named only where the DNA matches it firmly. Size is stated for part of the rows, as once, few or many counts, or as a class when the clone is expanded.

j_call: TRBJ2-7; clone_size: few; v_call: TRBV5-1; d_call: TRBD2; cdr3_aa: CASSPSGRRYEQYF; cdr3_nt: TGCGCCAGCAGCCCGAGCGGGAGGCGGTACGAGCAGTACTTC
j_call: TRBJ2-7; clone_size: -; v_call: TRBV3-1; d_call: -; cdr3_aa: CASSRSTVRASYEQYF; cdr3_nt: TGTGCCAGCAGCCGGTCGACAGTTCGGGCTTCCTACGAGCAGTACTTC
j_call: TRBJ2-2; clone_size: -; v_call: TRBV2; d_call: -; cdr3_aa: CASRGQYFTGELFF; cdr3_nt: TGTGCCAGCAGGGGCCAATACTTCACCGGGGAGCTGTTTTTT
j_call: TRBJ2-6; clone_size: -; v_call: TRBV27; d_call: -; cdr3_aa: CASSTVSLGANVLTF; cdr3_nt: TGTGCCAGCAGTACCGTAAGTCTCGGGGCCAACGTCCTGACTTTC
j_call: TRBJ2-7; clone_size: -; v_call: TRBV28; d_call: -; cdr3_aa: CASSLSVGEQYF; cdr3_nt: TGTGCCAGCAGTTTATCAGTCGGCGAGCAGTACTTC
j_call: TRBJ2-1; clone_size: -; v_call: TRBV3-1; d_call: -; cdr3_aa: CASSPPVAYNKQFF; cdr3_nt: TGTGCCAGCAGCCCTCCGGTAGCCTACAATAAGCAGTTCTTC
j_call: TRBJ1-1; clone_size: -; v_call: TRBV4-1; d_call: -; cdr3_aa: CASSRQTGLNSEAFF; cdr3_nt: TGCGCCAGCAGCCGCCAGACGGGGTTAAACTCTGAAGCTTTCTTT
j_call: TRBJ2-5; clone_size: -; v_call: TRBV20-1; d_call: -; cdr3_aa: CSARDGGAGETQYF; cdr3_nt: TGCAGTGCTAGAGATGGGGGGGCAGGGGAGACCCAGTACTTC
j_call: TRBJ2-7; clone_size: -; v_call: TRBV5-1; d_call: -; cdr3_aa: CASSLVATYEQYF; cdr3_nt: TGCGCCAGCAGCTTGGTAGCAACCTACGAGCAGTACTTC
j_call: TRBJ1-6; clone_size: few; v_call: TRBV7-8; d_call: TRBD1; cdr3_aa: CASSLGQGKYNSPLHF; cdr3_nt: TGTGCCAGCAGCTTGGGACAGGGGAAATATAATTCACCCCTCCACTTT